The entry below describes one TCR beta chain. What it binds is not known. This specimen belongs to a study of neoadjuvant nivolumab and ipilimumab in lung cancer. About the research overall: Nivolumab 3 mg/kg was given days 1, 15 and 29, plus ipilimumab 1 mg/kg day 1 in combination. Study conclusions and caveats: Resected tumors had greater TCR richness and clonality than uninvolved lung.

Clones were read by immunoSEQ multiplex PCR, and TCRdb kept only the in-frame ones, dropping some. The sample carries 19,000 or so clones, 79% recorded once. The receptor's source is an adult with non-small cell lung cancer. Source: tumor tissue, taken after neoadjuvant nivolumab, alone or with ipilimumab, at or shortly before surgery.

The CDR3 spells CACAPVTGSYGYTF. CDR3 sequence (DNA): TGTGCCTGTGCCCCTGTGACAGGGTCCTATGGCTACACCTTC. The rearrangement links TRBV30 to TRBJ1-2; the match to TRBD1 covers 7 bases. V shed 6 bases and J 4 bases; nucleotides not matched to a gene: 11. Germline values: CDR1 GTSNPN, CDR2 SVGIG (reference sequence). This CDR3 comprises 14 residues.